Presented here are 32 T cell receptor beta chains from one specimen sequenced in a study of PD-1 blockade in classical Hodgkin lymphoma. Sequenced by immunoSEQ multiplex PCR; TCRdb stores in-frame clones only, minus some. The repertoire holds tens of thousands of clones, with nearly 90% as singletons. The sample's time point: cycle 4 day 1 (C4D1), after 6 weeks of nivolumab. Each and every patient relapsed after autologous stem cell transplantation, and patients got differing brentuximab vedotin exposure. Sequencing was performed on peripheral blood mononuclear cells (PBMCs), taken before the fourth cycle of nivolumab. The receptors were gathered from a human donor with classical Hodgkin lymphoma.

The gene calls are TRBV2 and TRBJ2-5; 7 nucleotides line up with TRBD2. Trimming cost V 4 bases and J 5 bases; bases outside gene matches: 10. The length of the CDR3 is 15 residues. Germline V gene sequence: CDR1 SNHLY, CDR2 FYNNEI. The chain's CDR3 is CASSGDGGRRETQYF. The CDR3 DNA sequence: TGTGCCAGCAGTGGGGACGGGGGGAGGCGTGAGACCCAGTACTTC. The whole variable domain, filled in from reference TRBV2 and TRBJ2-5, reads EPEVTQTPSHQVTQMGQEVILRCVPISNHLYFYWYRQILGQKVEFLVSFYNNEISEKSEIFDDQFSVERPDGSNFTLKIRSTKLEDSAMYFCASSGDGGRRETQYFGPGTRLLVL.

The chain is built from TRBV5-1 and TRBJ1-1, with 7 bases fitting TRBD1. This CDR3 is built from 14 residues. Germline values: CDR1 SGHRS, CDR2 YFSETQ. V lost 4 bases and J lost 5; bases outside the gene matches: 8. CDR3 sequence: CASSIQGGGTEAFF. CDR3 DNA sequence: TGCGCCAGCAGCATCCAGGGGGGAGGAACTGAAGCTTTCTTT. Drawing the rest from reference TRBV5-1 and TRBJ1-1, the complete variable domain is KAGVTQTPRYLIKTRGQQVTLSCSPISGHRSVSWYQQTPGQGLQFLFEYFSETQRNKGNFPGRFSGRQFSNSRSEMNVSTLELGDSALYLCASSIQGGGTEAFFGQGTRLTVV.

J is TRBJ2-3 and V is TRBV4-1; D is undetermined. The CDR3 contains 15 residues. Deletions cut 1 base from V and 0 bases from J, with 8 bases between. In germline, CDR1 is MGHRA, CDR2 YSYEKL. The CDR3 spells CASSQVPASTDTQYF. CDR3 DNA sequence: TGCGCCAGCAGCCAAGTCCCAGCTAGCACAGATACGCAGTATTTT.

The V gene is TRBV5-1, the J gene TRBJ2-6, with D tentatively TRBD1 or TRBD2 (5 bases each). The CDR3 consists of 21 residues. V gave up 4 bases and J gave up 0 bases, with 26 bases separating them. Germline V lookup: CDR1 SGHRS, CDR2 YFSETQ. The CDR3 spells CASSHTPHHTPGTSGANVLTF. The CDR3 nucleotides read TGCGCCAGCAGCCATACTCCTCATCATACCCCCGGGACCTCTGGGGCCAACGTCCTGACTTTC. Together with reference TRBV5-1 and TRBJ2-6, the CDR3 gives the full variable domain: KAGVTQTPRYLIKTRGQQVTLSCSPISGHRSVSWYQQTPGQGLQFLFEYFSETQRNKGNFPGRFSGRQFSNSRSEMNVSTLELGDSALYLCASSHTPHHTPGTSGANVLTFGAGSRLTVL.

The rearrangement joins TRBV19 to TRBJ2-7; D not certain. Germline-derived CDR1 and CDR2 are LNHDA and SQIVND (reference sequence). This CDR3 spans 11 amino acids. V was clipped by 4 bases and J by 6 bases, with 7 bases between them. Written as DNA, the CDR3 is TGTGCCAGTAGTAGAGGTTCCGAGCAGTACTTC. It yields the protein CASSRGSEQYF.

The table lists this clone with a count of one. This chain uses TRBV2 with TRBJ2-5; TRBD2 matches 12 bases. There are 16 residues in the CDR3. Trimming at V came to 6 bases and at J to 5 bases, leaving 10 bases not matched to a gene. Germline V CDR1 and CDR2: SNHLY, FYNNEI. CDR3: CASRPSGGEYWETQYF. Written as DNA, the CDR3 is TGTGCCAGCAGGCCTAGCGGGGGGGAGTATTGGGAGACCCAGTACTTC.

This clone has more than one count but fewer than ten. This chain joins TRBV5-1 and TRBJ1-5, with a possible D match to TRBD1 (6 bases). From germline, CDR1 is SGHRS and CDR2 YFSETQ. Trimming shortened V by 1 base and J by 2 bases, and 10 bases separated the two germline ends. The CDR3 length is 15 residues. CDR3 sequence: CASSLTGPGNQPQHF. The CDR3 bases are TGCGCCAGCAGCTTGACAGGGCCTGGCAATCAGCCCCAGCATTTT.

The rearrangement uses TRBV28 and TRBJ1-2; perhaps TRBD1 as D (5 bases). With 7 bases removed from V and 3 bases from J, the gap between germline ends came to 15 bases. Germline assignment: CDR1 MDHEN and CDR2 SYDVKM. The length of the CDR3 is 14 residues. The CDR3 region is CASKLSDSYYGYTF. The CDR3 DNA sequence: TGTGCCAGCAAATTATCTGACAGTTACTATGGCTACACCTTC.

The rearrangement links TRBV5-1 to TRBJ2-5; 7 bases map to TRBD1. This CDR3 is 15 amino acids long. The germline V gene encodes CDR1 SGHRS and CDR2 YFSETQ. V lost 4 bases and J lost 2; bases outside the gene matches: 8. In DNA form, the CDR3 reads TGCGCCAGCAGCCAAGCACCGGGACAGCAAGAGACCCAGTACTTC. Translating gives CASSQAPGQQETQYF.

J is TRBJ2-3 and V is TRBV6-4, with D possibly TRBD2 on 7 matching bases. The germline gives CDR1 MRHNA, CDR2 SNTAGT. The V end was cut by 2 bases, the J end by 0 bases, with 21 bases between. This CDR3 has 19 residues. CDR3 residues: CASSDTIFGGPHSTDTQYF. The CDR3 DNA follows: TGTGCCAGCAGTGACACAATTTTCGGGGGGCCCCACAGCACAGATACGCAGTATTTT.

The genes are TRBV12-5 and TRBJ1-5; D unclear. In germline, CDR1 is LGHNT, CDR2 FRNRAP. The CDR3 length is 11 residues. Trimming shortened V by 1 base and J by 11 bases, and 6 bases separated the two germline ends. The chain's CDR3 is CASGLGASQHF. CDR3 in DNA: TGTGCTAGTGGTTTGGGGGCCTCCCAGCATTTT.

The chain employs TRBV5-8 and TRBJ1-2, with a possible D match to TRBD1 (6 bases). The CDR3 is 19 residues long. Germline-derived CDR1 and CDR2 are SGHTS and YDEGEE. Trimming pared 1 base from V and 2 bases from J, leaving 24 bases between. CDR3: CASSLYMEAGHLSNYGYTF. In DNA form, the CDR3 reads TGTGCCAGCAGCTTGTATATGGAGGCGGGACACCTTTCAAACTATGGCTACACCTTC.

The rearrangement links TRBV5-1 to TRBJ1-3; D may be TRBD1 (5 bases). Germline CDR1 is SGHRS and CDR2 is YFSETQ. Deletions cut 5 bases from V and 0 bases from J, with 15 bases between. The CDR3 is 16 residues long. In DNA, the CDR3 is TGCGCCAGCAGTACAGGACCAGCTGGCTCTGGAAACACCATATATTTT. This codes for CASSTGPAGSGNTIYF.

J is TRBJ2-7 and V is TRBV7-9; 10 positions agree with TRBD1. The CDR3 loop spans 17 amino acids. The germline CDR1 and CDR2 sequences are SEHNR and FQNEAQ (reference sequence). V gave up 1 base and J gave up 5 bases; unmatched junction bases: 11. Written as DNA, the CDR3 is TGTGCCAGCAGCTTAGGATCCTGGGGACAGGGGCCCCACGAGCAGTACTTC. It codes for CASSLGSWGQGPHEQYF.

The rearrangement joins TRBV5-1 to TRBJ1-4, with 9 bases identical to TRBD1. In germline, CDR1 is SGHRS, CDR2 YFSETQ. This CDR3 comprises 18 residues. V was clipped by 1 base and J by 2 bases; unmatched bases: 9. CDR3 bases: TGCGCCAGCAGCTTGCTTCCCCCACAGGGGGCGACTAATGAAAAACTGTTTTTT. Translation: CASSLLPPQGATNEKLFF. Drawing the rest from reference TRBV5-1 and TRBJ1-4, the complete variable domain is KAGVTQTPRYLIKTRGQQVTLSCSPISGHRSVSWYQQTPGQGLQFLFEYFSETQRNKGNFPGRFSGRQFSNSRSEMNVSTLELGDSALYLCASSLLPPQGATNEKLFFGSGTQLSVL.

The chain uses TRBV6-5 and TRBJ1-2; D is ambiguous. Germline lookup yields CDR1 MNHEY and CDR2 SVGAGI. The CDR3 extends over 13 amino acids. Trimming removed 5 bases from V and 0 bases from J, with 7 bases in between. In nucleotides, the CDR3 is TGTGCCAGCAGTGTTCTGACTAACTATGGCTACACCTTC. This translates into CASSVLTNYGYTF.

The CDR3 protein is CASSNRRTGDYGYTF. CDR3 nucleotide sequence: TGTGCCAGTAGTAATAGACGGACAGGGGACTATGGCTACACCTTC. The rearrangement joins TRBV19 to TRBJ1-2; 9 bases agree with TRBD1. Germline assignment: CDR1 LNHDA and CDR2 SQIVND (reference sequence). Trimming cost V 4 bases and J 3 bases; bases outside gene matches: 6. This CDR3 region has 15 residues.

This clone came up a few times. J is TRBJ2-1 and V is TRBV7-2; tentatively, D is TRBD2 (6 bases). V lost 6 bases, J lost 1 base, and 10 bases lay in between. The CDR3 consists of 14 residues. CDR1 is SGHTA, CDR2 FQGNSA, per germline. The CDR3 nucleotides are TGTGCCAGCAGATCGGGGGTTTCCTACAATGAGCAGTTCTTC. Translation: CASRSGVSYNEQFF.

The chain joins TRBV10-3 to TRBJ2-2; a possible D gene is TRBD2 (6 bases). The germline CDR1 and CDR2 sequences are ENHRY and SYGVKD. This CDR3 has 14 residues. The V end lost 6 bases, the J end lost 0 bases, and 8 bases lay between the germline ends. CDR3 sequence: CAISRGTNTGELFF. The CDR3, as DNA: TGTGCCATCAGCCGGGGGACGAACACCGGGGAGCTGTTTTTT.

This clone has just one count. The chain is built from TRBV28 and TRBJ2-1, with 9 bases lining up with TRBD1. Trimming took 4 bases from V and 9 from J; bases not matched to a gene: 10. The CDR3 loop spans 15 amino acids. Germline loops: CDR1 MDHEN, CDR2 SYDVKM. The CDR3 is CASSYSGTGSVEQFF. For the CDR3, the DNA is TGTGCCAGCAGTTACTCGGGGACAGGGTCCGTTGAGCAGTTCTTC.

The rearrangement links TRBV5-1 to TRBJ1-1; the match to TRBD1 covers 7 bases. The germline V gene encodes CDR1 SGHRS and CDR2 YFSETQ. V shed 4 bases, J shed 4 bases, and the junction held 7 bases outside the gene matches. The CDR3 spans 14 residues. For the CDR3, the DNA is TGCGCCAGCAGCCTCGACAGGGTCGGCACTGAAGCTTTCTTT. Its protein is CASSLDRVGTEAFF.

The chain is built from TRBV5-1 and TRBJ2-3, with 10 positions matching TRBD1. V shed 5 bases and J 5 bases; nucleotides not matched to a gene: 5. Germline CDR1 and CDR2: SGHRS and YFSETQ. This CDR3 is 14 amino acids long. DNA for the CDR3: TGCGCCAGCAGGACCGGACAGGGGGAAGATACGCAGTATTTT. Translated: CASRTGQGEDTQYF. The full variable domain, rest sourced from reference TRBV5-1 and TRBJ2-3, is KAGVTQTPRYLIKTRGQQVTLSCSPISGHRSVSWYQQTPGQGLQFLFEYFSETQRNKGNFPGRFSGRQFSNSRSEMNVSTLELGDSALYLCASRTGQGEDTQYFGPGTRLTVL.

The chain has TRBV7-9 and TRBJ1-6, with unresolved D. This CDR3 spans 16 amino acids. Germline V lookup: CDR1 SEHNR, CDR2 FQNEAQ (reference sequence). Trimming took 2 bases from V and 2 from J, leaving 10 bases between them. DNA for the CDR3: TGTGCCAGCAGCTTATACGGCCGTCCCTATAATTCACCCCTCCACTTT. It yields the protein CASSLYGRPYNSPLHF.

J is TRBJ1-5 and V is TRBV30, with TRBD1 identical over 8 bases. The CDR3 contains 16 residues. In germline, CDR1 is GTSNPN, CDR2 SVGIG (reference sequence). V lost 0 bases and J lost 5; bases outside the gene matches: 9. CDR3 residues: CAWSVPGGARDQPQHF. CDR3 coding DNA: TGTGCCTGGAGTGTACCAGGGGGCGCGAGGGATCAGCCCCAGCATTTT. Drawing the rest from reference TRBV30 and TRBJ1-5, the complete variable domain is SQTIHQWPATLVQPVGSPLSLECTVEGTSNPNLYWYRQAAGRGLQLLFYSVGIGQISSEVPQNLSASRPQDRQFILSSKKLLLSDSGFYLCAWSVPGGARDQPQHFGDGTRLSIL.

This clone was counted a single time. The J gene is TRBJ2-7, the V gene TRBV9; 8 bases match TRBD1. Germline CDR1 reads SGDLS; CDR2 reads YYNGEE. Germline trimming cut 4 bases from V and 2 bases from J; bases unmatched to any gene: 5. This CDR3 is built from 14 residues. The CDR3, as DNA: TGTGCCAGCAGCTTCGGACAGGGAACCTACGAGCAGTACTTC. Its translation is CASSFGQGTYEQYF.

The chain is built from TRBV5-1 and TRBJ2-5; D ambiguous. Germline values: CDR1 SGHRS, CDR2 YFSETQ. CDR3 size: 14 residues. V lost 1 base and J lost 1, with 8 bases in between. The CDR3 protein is CASSLHGSQETQYF. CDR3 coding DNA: TGCGCCAGCAGCTTGCATGGCAGCCAAGAGACCCAGTACTTC.

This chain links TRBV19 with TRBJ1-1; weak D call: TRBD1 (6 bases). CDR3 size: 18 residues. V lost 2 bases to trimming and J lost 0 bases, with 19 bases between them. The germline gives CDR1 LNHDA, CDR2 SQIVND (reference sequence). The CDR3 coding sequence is TGTGCCAGTAGTATAATCAGGGGCGGGGACCCTCTGAACACTGAAGCTTTCTTT. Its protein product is CASSIIRGGDPLNTEAFF.

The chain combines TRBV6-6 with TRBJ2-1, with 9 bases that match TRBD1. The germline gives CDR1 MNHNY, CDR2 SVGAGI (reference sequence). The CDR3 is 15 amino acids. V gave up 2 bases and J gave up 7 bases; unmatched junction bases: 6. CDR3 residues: CASSYLGQGSNEQFF. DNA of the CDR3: TGTGCCAGCAGTTACCTCGGACAGGGGTCGAATGAGCAGTTCTTC.

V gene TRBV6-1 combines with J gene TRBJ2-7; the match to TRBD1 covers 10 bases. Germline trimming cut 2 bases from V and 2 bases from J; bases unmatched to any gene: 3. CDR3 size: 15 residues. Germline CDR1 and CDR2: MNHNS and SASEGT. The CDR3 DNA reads TGTGCCAGCAGTGAACCGGGACAGGGGACCTACGAGCAGTACTTC. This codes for CASSEPGQGTYEQYF.

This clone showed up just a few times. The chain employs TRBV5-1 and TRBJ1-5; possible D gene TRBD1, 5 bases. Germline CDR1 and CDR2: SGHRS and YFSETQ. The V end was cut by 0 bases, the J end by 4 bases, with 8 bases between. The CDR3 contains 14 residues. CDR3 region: CASSLESGNQPQHF. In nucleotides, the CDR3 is TGCGCCAGCAGCTTGGAATCAGGGAATCAGCCCCAGCATTTT.

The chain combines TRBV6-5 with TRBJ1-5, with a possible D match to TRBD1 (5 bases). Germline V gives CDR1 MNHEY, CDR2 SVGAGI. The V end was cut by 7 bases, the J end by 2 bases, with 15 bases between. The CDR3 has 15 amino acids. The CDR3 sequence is CASTPSGGGNQPQHF. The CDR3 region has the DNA TGTGCCAGCACCCCCAGTGGAGGGGGCAATCAGCCCCAGCATTTT.

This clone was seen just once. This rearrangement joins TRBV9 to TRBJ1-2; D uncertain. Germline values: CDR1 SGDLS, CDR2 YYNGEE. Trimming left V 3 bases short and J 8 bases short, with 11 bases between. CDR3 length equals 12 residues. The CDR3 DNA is TGTGCCAGCAGCGCTTTCCGCAGGGGCTACACCTTC. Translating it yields CASSAFRRGYTF.